This T cell receptor beta chain was profiled in a study of T cell repertoires in cytomegalovirus infection. General study points: Clonotypes of TCR beta that were HLA-C-restricted and CMV-specific dominated the ex vivo response.

MiXCR, run by TCRdb on the reads, gives a single entry per CDR3 protein. The sample contains about 770,000 distinct CDR3 sequences, 25% to 35% of which appear only once. A few counts support this clonotype. The antigen remains undetermined. The clonotype comes from a human donor in good health (CMV status not recorded). Some clones in this sample may be carry-over from other donors' samples. The sequenced sample was cultured CD8+ T cells from PBMCs, obtained from culture after CMV antigen stimulation.

CDR3 DNA sequence: TGTGCCAGCAGTTACAATCAGGGCCAGCCCCAGCATTTT. Amino acid sequence: CASSYNQGQPQHF. The gene calls are TRBV6-2 or TRBV6-3 and TRBJ1-5, with D possibly being TRBD1 (5 bases). This CDR3 contains 13 residues. The germline V gene has CDR1 MNHEY and CDR2 SVGEGT. V lost 2 bases, J lost 7 bases, and 9 bases lay in between.